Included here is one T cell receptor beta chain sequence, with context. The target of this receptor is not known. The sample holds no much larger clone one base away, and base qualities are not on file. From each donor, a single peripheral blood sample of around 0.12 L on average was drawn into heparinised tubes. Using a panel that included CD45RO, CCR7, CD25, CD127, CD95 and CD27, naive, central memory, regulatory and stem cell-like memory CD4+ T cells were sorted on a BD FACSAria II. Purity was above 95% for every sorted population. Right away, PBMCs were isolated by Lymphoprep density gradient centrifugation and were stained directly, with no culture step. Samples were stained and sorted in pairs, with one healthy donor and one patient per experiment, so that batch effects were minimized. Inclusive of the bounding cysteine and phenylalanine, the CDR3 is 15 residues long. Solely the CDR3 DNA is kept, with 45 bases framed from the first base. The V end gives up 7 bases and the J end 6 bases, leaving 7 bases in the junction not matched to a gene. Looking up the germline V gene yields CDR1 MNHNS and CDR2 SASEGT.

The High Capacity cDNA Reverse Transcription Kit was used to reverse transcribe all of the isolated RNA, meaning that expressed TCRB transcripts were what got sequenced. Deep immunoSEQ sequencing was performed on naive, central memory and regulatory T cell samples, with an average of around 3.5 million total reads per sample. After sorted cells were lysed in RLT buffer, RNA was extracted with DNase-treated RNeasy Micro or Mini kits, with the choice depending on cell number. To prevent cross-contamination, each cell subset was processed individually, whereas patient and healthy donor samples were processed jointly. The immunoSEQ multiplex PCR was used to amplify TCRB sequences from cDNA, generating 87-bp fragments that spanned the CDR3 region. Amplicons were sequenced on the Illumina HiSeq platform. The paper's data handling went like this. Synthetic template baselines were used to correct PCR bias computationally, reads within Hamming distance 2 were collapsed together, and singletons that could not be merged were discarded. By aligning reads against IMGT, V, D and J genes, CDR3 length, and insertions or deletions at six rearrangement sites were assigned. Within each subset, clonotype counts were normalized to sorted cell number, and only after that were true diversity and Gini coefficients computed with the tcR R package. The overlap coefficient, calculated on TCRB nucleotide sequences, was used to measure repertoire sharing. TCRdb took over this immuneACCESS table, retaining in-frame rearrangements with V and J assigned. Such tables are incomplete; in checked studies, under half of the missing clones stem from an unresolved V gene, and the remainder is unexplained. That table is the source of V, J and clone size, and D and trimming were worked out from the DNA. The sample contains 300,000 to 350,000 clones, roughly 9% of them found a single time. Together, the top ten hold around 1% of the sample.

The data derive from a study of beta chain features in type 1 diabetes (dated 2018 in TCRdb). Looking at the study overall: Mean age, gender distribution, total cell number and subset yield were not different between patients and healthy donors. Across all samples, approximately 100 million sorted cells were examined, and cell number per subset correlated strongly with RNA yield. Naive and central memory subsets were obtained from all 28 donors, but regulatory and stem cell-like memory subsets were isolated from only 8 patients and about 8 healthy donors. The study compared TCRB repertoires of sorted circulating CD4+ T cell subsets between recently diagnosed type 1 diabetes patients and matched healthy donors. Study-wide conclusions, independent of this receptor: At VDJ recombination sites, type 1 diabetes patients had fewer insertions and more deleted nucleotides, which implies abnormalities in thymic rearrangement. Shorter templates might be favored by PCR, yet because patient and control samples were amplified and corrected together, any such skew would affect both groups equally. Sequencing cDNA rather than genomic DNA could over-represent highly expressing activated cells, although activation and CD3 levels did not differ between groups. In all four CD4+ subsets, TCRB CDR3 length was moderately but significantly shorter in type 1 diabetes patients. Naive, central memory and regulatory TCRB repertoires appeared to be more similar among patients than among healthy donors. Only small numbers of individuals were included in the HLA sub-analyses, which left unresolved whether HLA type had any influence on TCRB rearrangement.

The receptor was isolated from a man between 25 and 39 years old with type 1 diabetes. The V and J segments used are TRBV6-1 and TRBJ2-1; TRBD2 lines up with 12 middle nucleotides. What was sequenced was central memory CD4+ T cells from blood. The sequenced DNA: TGTGCCAGCACCGGACTAGCGGGGATGACCAATGAGCAGTTCTTC. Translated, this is CASTGLAGMTNEQFF.